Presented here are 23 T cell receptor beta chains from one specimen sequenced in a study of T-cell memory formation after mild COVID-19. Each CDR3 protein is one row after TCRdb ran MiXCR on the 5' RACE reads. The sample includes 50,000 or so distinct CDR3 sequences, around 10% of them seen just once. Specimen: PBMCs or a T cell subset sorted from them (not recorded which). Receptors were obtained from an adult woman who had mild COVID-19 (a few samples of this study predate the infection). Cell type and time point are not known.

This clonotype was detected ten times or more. In DNA form, the CDR3 reads TGCAGTGCTACACGGGGGGGCCACAGGGTTAATGAAAAACTGTTTTTT. It yields the protein CSATRGGHRVNEKLFF. The chain combines TRBV20-1 with TRBJ1-4, with D possibly TRBD1 on 6 matching bases. This CDR3 is 16 amino acids long. The ends were cut back, 4 bases at V and 4 bases at J, with 19 bases in the middle. Germline values: CDR1 DFQATT, CDR2 SNEGSKA (reference sequence).

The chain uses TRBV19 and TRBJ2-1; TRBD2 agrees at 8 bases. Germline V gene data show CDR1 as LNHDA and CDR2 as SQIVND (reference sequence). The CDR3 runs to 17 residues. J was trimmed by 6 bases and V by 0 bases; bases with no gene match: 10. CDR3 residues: CASSIDQLGLAGNEQFF. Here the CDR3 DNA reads TGTGCCAGTAGTATAGACCAACTCGGACTAGCTGGCAATGAGCAGTTCTTC.

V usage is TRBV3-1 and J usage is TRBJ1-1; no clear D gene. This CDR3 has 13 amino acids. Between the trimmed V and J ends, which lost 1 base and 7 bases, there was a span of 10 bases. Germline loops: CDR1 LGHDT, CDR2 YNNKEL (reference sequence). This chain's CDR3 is CASSQVSALEAFF. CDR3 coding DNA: TGTGCCAGCAGCCAAGTTTCGGCACTTGAAGCTTTCTTT.

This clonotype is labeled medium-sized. The CDR3 reads CASSSSVERTDTQYF. CDR3 nucleotides: TGTGCCAGCAGCTCTAGCGTGGAGAGAACAGATACGCAGTATTTT. The chain employs TRBV25-1 and TRBJ2-3; D is possibly TRBD2 (6 bases). The CDR3 spans 15 residues. V was pared by 6 bases and J by 3 bases, with 16 bases between. Germline assignment: CDR1 MGHDK and CDR2 SYGVNS.

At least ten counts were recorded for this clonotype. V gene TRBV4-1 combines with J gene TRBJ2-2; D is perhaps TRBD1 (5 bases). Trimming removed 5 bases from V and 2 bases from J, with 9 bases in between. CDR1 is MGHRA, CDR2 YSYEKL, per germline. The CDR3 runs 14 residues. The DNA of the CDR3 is TGCGCCAGCAGCATACAGGAAAACACCGGGGAGCTGTTTTTT. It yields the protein CASSIQENTGELFF.

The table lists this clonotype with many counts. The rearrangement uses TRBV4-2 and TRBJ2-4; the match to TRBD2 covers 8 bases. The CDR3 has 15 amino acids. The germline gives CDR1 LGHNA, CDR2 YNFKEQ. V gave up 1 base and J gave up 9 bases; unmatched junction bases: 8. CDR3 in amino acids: CASSQATGGPGIQYF. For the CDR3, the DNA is TGTGCCAGCAGCCAAGCCACGGGAGGGCCGGGCATTCAGTACTTC.

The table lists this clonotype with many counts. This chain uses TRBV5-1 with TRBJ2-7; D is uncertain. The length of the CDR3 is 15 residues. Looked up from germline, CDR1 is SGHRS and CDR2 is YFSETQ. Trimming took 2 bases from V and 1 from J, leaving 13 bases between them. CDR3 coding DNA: TGCGCCAGCAGCTTCCGGACCGGACGATCCTACGAGCAGTACTTC. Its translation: CASSFRTGRSYEQYF. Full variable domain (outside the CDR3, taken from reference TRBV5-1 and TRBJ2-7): KAGVTQTPRYLIKTRGQQVTLSCSPISGHRSVSWYQQTPGQGLQFLFEYFSETQRNKGNFPGRFSGRQFSNSRSEMNVSTLELGDSALYLCASSFRTGRSYEQYFGPGTRLTVT.

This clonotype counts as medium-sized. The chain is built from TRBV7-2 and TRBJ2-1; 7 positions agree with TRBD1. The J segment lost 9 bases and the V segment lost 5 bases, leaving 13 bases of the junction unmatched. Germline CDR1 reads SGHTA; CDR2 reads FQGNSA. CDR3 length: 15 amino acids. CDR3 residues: CASSPTATGDTEQFF. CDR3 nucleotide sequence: TGTGCCAGCAGCCCGACCGCTACAGGGGATACTGAGCAGTTCTTC.

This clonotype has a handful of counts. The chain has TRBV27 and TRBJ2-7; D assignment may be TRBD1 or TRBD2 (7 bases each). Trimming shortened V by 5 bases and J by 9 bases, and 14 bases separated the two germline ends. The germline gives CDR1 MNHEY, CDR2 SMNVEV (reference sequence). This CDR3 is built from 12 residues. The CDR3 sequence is CASSPPGGGQYF. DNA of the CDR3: TGTGCCAGCAGTCCCCCAGGGGGGGGGCAGTACTTC.

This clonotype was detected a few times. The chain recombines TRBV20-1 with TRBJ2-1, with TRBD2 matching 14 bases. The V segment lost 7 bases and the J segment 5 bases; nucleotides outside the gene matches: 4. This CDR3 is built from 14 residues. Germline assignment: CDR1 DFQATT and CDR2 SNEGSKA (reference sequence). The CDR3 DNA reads TGCAGTGTTAGGACTAGCGGGAGGAACAATGAGCAGTTCTTC. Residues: CSVRTSGRNNEQFF.

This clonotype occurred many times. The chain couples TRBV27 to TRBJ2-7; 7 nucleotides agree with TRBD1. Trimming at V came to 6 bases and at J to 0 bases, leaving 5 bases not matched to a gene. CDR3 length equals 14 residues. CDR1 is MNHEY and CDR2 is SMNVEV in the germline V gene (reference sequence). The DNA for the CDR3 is TGTGCCAGCAGGCGAGACAGGGACTCCTACGAGCAGTACTTC. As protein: CASRRDRDSYEQYF.

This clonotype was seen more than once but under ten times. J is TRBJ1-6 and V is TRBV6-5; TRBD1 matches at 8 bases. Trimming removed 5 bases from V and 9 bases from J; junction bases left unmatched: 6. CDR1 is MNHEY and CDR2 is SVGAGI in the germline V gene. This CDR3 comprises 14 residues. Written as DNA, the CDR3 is TGTGCCAGCAGTAGACCGACAGGGGCTTCACCCCTCCACTTT. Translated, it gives CASSRPTGASPLHF.

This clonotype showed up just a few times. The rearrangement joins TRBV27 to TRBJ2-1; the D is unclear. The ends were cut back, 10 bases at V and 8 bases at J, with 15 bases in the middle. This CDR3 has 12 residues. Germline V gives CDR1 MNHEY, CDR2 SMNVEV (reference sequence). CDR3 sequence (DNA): TGTGCCATCAACCGAATCGGGCATGAGCAGTTCTTC. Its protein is CAINRIGHEQFF.

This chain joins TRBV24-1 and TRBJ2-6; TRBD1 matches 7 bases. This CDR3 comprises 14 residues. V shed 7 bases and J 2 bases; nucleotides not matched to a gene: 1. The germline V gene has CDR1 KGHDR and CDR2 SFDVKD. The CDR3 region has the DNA TGTGCCACCAGCGGACAGGCTGGGGCCAACGTCCTGACTTTC. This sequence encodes CATSGQAGANVLTF.

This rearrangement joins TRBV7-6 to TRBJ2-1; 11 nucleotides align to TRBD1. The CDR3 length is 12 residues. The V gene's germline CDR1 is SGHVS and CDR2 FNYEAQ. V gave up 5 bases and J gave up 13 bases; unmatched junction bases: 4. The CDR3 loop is CASSLGTGGQFF. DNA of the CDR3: TGTGCCAGCAGCCTCGGGACAGGGGGACAGTTCTTC.

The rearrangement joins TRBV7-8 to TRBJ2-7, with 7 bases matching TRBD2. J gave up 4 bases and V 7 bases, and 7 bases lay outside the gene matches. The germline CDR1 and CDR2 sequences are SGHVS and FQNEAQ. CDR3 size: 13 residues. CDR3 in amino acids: CASKKRGVYEQYF. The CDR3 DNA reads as TGTGCCAGCAAAAAGCGGGGAGTATACGAGCAGTACTTC.

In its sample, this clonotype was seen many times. The CDR3 region has the DNA TGCAGTGCTAGACGTCCAGGGGTGATATACGAGCAGTACTTC. Translation: CSARRPGVIYEQYF. The V and J genes are TRBV20-1 and TRBJ2-7, with a weak D call TRBD1 (6 bases). The CDR3 runs 14 residues. CDR1 DFQATT and CDR2 SNEGSKA come from the germline V gene (reference sequence). Trimming pared 2 bases from V and 4 bases from J, leaving 15 bases between.

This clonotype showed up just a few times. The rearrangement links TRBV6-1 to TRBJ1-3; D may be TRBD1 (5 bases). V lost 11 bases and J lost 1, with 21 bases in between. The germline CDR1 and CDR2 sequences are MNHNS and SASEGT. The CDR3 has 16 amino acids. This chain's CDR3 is CAAREGLILSGNTIYF. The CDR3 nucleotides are TGTGCCGCCAGGGAGGGTCTCATACTATCTGGAAACACCATATATTTT.

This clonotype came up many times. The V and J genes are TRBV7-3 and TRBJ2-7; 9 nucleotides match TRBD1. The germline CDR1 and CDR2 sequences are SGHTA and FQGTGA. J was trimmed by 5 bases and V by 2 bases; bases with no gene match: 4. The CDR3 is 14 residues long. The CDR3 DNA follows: TGTGCCAGCAGCTTAGGGACAGGGTCTCACGAGCAGTACTTC. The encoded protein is CASSLGTGSHEQYF.

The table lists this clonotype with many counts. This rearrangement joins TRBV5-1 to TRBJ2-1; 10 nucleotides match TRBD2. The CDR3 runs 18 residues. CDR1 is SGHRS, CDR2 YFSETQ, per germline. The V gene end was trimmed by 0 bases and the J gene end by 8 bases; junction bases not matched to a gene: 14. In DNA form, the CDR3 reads TGCGCCAGCAGCTTGGCCAAGTTAGCGGGGGGCATGGTAGATGAGCAGTTCTTC. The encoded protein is CASSLAKLAGGMVDEQFF.

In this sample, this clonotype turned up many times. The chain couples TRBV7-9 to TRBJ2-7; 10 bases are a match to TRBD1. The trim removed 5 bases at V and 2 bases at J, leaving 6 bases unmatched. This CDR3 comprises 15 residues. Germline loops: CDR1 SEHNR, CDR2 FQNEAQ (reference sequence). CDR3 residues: CASSPGTGVTYEQYF. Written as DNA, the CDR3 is TGTGCCAGCAGCCCAGGGACAGGGGTTACCTACGAGCAGTACTTC.

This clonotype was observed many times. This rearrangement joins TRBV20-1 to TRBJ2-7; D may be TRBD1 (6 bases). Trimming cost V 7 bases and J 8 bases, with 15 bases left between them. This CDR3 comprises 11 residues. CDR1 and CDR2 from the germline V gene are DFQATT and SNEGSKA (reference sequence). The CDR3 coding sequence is TGCAGTGTCGGGATAGACAGGCAGCAGTACTTC. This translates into CSVGIDRQQYF.

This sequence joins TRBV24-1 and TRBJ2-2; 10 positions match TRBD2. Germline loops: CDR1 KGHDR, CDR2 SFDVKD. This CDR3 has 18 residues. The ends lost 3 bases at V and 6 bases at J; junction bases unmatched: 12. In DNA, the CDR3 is TGTGCCACCAGTGATGCTCCCGGGTCTAGCGGGAGCGCCGGGGAGCTGTTTTTT. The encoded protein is CATSDAPGSSGSAGELFF.